This is a list of T cell receptor beta chains from one sample in a study of blood T cell repertoires in COVID-19. TCRdb keeps only in-frame clones here, not all; method: immunoSEQ multiplex PCR. The sample has 300,000 or so clones, around 86% seen once. The source material was peripheral blood. These receptors were obtained from a woman in her forties or fifties with acute or convalescent COVID-19. CDR3s include the opening cysteine and the closing phenylalanine or tryptophan. D genes are given only for firm matches. Some rows have no size entry. The others give once, few or many, or a class for an expanded clone.

>TRBJ2-7|TRBV19|.|TRBD2
TGTGCCAGTAGTAAAGATAGGGGACTAGCGTTCGAGCAGTACTTC
CASSKDRGLAFEQYF
>TRBJ1-5|TRBV4-1|.|TRBD1
TGCGCCAGCAGCCAAGTATACGACAGGGCAAGAGGTCAGCCCCAGCATTTT
CASSQVYDRARGQPQHF
>TRBJ2-1|TRBV5-4|few|.
TGTGCCAGCAGCCTGACTAGTAGCTCCTACAATGAGCAGTTCTTC
CASSLTSSSYNEQFF
>TRBJ2-1|TRBV27|.|.
TGTGCCAGCAGTGCAGGGTACTACAATGAGCAGTTCTTC
CASSAGYYNEQFF
>TRBJ1-1|TRBV27|.|.
TGTGCCAGCAGTTTATTCGGGGGAGAGAACACTGAAGCTTTCTTT
CASSLFGGENTEAFF
>TRBJ2-5|TRBV7-9|.|.
TGTGCCAGCACCCCGACAGTCATGACCCAAGAGACCCAGTACTTC
CASTPTVMTQETQYF
>TRBJ2-3|TRBV3-1/TRBV3-2|.|TRBD2
TGTGCCACCTCCCTAGCGGGGTCCGATACGCAGTATTTT
CATSLAGSDTQYF
>TRBJ1-4|TRBV28|few|.
TGTGCCAGCAGTTTATGGCGCTCTAATGAAAAACTGTTTTTT
CASSLWRSNEKLFF
>TRBJ1-3|TRBV5-6|.|.
TGTGCCAGCAGCTTGGGCCCGAGCTCTGGAAACACCATATATTTT
CASSLGPSSGNTIYF
>TRBJ2-7|TRBV18|.|.
TGTGCCAGCTCACCACCATCACAGGACCCCTACGAGCAGTACTTC
CASSPPSQDPYEQYF
>TRBJ2-3|TRBV4-1|.|TRBD2
TGCGCCAGCAGCCAAGTACGCGGAGGGCGGGAGGGCCAGAGGGATACGCAGTATTTT
CASSQVRGGREGQRDTQYF
>TRBJ2-3|TRBV6-5|few|.
TGTGCCAGCAGTTACCCGAGAGATACGCAGTATTTT
CASSYPRDTQYF
>TRBJ1-3|TRBV5-1|.|.
TGCGCCAGCAGCTTGGGAGGAGCTGGAAACACCATATATTTT
CASSLGGAGNTIYF